The following is a T cell receptor beta chain sequence with its context. The sample comes from a study of PD-L1 blockade in urothelial cancer. The time point is: pretreatment peripheral blood. V lost 2 bases and J lost 1, with 14 bases in between. The CDR3 covers 16 residues. Per germline, CDR1 MNHNS and CDR2 SASEGT. Method: immunoSEQ multiplex PCR; TCRdb's copy keeps in-frame clones and lacks some. The profile covers 50,000 to 55,000 clones, with roughly four fifths appearing a single time and roughly 4% taken by the ten largest. The clonotype was recovered from a man between 65 and 85 years old with urothelial cancer. The chain links TRBV6-1 to TRBJ1-1; D remains unclear. This material consisted of PBMCs, taken around atezolizumab (anti-PD-L1) treatment. The DNA of the CDR3 is TGTGCCAGCAGTGAATACGAGGGATACACGAACACTGAAGCTTTCTTT. Its protein is CASSEYEGYTNTEAFF.